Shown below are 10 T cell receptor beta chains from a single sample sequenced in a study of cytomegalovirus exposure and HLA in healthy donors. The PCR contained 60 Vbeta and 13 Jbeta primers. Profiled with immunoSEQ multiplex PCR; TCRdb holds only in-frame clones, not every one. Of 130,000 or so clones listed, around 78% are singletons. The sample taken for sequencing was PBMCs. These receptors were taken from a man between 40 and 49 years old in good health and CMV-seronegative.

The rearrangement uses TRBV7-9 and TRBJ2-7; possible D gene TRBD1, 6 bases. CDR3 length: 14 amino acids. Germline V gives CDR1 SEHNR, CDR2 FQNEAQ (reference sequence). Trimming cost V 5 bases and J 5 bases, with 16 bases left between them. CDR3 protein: CASSPELQGHEQYF. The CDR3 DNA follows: TGTGCCAGCAGCCCCGAGTTACAGGGCCACGAGCAGTACTTC.

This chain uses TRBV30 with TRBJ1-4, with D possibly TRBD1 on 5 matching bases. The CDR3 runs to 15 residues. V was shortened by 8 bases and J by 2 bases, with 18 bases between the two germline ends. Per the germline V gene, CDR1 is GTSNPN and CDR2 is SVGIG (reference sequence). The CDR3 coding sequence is TGTGCCGGGAAGGGAAGGGGTGGTACTAATGAAAAACTGTTTTTT. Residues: CAGKGRGGTNEKLFF.

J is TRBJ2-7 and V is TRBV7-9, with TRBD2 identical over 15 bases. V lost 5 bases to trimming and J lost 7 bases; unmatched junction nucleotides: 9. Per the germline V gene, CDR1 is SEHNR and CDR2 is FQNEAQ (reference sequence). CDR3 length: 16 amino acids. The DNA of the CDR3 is TGTGCCAGCAGCCCCGCCGGGACTAGCGGGAGGCGGGAGCAGTACTTC. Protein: CASSPAGTSGRREQYF.

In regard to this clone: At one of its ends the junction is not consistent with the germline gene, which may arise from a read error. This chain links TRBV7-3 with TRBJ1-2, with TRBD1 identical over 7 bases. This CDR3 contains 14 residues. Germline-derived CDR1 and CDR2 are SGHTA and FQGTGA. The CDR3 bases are TGTGCCAGCAACTTATTGGGAACAGGGGTTGGCTACACCTTC. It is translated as CASNLLGTGVGYTF.

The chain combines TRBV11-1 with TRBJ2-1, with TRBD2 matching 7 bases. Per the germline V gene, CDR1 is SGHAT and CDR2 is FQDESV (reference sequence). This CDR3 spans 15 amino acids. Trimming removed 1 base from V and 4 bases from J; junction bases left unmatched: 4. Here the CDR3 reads CASSLVAGPYNEQFF. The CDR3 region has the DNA TGTGCCAGCAGCTTAGTAGCGGGTCCATACAATGAGCAGTTCTTC.

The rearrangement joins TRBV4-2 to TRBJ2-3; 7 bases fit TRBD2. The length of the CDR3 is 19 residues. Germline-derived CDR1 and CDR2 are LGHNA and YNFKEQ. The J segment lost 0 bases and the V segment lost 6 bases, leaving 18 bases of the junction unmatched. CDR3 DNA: TGTGCCAGCAGGCCAAGGGGCCGGGACTACCCATATAGCACAGATACGCAGTATTTT. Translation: CASRPRGRDYPYSTDTQYF.

The CDR3 is CASSVQGQGTQPQHF. CDR3 coding DNA: TGTGCCAGCAGTGTCCAGGGGCAGGGAACGCAGCCCCAGCATTTT. This chain links TRBV28 with TRBJ1-5, with D possibly matching TRBD1 (6 bases). The CDR3 runs 15 residues. V lost 5 bases and J lost 7, with 18 bases in between. CDR1 MDHEN and CDR2 SYDVKM come from the germline V gene.

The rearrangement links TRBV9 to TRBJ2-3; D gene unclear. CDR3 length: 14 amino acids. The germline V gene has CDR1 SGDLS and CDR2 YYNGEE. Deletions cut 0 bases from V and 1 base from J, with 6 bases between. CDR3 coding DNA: TGTGCCAGCAGCGTAGCTCCGGGCACAGATACGCAGTATTTT. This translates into CASSVAPGTDTQYF.

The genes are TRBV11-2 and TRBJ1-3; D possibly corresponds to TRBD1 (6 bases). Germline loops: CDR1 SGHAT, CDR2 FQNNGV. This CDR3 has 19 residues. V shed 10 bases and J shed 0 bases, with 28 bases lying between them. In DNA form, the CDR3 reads TGTGCCACCCAGCTTAGCCAAATCGACACAGGGACCTCTGGAAACACCATATATTTT. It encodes CATQLSQIDTGTSGNTIYF.

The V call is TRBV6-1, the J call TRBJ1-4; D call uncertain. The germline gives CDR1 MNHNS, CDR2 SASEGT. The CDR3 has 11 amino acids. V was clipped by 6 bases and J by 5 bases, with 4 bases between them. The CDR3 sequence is CASSANEKLFF. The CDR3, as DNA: TGTGCCAGCAGCGCGAATGAAAAACTGTTTTTT.